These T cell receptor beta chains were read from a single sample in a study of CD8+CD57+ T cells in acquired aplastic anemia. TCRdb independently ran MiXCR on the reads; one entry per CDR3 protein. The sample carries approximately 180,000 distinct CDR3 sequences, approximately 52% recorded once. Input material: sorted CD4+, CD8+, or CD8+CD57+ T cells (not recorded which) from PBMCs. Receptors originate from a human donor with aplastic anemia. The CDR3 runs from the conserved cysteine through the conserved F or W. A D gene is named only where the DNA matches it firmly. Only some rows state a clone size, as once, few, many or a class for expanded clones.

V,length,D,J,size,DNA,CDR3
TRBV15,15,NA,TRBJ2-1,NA,TGTGCCACCAGCAGCCATGGACAGAAACCGAATGAGCAGTTCTTC,CATSSHGQKPNEQFF
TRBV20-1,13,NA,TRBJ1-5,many,TGCAGTGCAGCGCAGGGAAGGGATCAGCCCCAGCATTTT,CSAAQGRDQPQHF
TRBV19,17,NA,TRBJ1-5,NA,TGTGCCAGTAGTGCTCGGCGAGACACCAAAGATAATCAGCCCCAGCATTTT,CASSARRDTKDNQPQHF
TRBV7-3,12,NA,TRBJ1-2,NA,TGTGCCAGCAGCTCGCCAGGAGGCGGCTACACCTTC,CASSSPGGGYTF
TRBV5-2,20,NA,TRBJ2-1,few,TGTGCCAGCAACATCTGGTCGGGGACTATCTTACATCCTAGCGAGCATGAGCAGTTCTTC,CASNIWSGTILHPSEHEQFF
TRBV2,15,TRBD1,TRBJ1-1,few,TGTGCCAGCGCCAGGCAGGGGGCGTTAGTCGCTGAAGCTTTCTTT,CASARQGALVAEAFF
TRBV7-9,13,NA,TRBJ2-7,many,TGTGCCAGCAGCTTAGCGCAGTTCTACGAGCAGTACTTC,CASSLAQFYEQYF
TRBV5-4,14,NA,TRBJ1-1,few,TGTGCCAGCAGCTCACAGGGCCCGGGGGCTGAAGCTTTCTTT,CASSSQGPGAEAFF
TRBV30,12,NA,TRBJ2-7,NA,TGTGCCTGGAGTGGGGGCGTGCACGAGCAGTACTTC,CAWSGGVHEQYF
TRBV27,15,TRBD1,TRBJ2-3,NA,TGTGCCAGCAGTTCACGGACAGGGCGAACAGATACGCAGTATTTT,CASSSRTGRTDTQYF
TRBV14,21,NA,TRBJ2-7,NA,TGTGCCAGCAGCCAGAGAGCTCAAGGGGTGGGAGGCGGAGCAAGCTCCTACGAGCAGTACTTC,CASSQRAQGVGGGASSYEQYF
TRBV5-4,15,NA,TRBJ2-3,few,TGTGCCAGCAGCTTGCGGGGCGGAACCACAGATACGCAGTATTTT,CASSLRGGTTDTQYF
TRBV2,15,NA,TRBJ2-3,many,TGTGCCAGCATGCAGGCGGGTCTGGGGGGAGATACGCAGTATTTT,CASMQAGLGGDTQYF
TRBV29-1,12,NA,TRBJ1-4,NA,TGCAGCTTCAGCTTCACAGGGGAAAAACTGTTTTTT,CSFSFTGEKLFF
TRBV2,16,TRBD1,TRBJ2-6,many,TGTGCCAGCAGTGCTACAGGGGGCGCTGGGGCCAACGTCCTGACTTTC,CASSATGGAGANVLTF
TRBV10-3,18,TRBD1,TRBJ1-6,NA,TGTGCCAGCAGTTACTCTTCTACGACAGGGACGGGGAATTCACCCCTCCACTTT,CASSYSSTTGTGNSPLHF
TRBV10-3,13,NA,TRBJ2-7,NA,TGTGCCATCAAAGACAGCCTTTCTTACGAGCAGTACTTC,CAIKDSLSYEQYF
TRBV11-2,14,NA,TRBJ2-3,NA,TGTGCCAGCAGCGTAGACACCTCCACAGATACGCAGTATTTT,CASSVDTSTDTQYF
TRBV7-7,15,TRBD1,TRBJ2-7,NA,TGTGCCCACCGACCAGGGGGGACAGGGGCCGGGGAGCAGTACTTC,CAHRPGGTGAGEQYF
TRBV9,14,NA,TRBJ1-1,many,TGTGCCAGCAGCGCCGGACCCGGGGGCACTGAAGCTTTCTTT,CASSAGPGGTEAFF
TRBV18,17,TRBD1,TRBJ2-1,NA,TGTGCCAGCTCACCACGGTACAGGGGGATCGATTACAATGAGCAGTTCTTC,CASSPRYRGIDYNEQFF
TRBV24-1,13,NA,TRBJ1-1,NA,TGTGCCACCAGTGTAGGGTTAGGGACTGAAGCTTTCTTT,CATSVGLGTEAFF
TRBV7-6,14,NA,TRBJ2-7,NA,TGTGCCAGCAGCTTTTCTCCAGGGTCGGACGAGCAGTACTTC,CASSFSPGSDEQYF
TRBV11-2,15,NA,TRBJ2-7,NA,TGTGCCAGCAGCTTAGACAGGGTAACGGGCTACGAGCAGTACTTC,CASSLDRVTGYEQYF
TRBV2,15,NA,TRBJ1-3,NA,TGTGCCAGCAGTGAACGGGGGGTCTCTGGAAACACCATATATTTT,CASSERGVSGNTIYF
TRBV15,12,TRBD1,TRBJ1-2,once,TGTGCCACCAAAGGACAGGGAGATGGCTACACCTTC,CATKGQGDGYTF
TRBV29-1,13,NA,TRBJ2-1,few,TGCAGCGTTGAAGAGCATAACTACAATGAGCAGTTCTTC,CSVEEHNYNEQFF
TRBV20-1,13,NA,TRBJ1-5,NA,TGCAGTGCCCCTGTGGGGGCTAATCAGCCCCAGCATTTT,CSAPVGANQPQHF
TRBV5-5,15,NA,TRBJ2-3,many,TGTGCCAGCAGCACCCCAGCGGGCGGCACAGATACGCAGTATTTT,CASSTPAGGTDTQYF
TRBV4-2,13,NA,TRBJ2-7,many,TGTGCCAGCAGCCAAGAGACTGCCCTTGAGCAGTACTTC,CASSQETALEQYF
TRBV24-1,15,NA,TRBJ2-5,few,TGTGCCACCAGTGATTTGCAAGCGACTGGAGAGACCCAGTACTTC,CATSDLQATGETQYF
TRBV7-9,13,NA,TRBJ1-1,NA,TGTGCCAGTCGCGAAGGGGGGGGATCTGAAGCTTTCTTT,CASREGGGSEAFF
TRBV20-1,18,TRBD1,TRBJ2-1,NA,TGCAGTGCTAGAGATATGACTTCAAGGACAGGAGCCTACAATGAGCAGTTCTTC,CSARDMTSRTGAYNEQFF
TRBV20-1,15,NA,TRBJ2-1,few,TGCAGTGCTCCGGGGTGGGGGGAGAGCTACAATGAGCAGTTCTTC,CSAPGWGESYNEQFF
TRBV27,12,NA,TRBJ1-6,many,TGTGCCAGCAGTCCCCGGAGGGCCCCCCTCCACTTT,CASSPRRAPLHF
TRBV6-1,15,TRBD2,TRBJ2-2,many,TGTGCCAGCTCTAAACCGGGACTAGCACGCGGGGAGCTGTTTTTT,CASSKPGLARGELFF
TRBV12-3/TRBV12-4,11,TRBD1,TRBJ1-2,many,TGTGCCAGCAGTCGAGGACAGGGTAACACCTTC,CASSRGQGNTF
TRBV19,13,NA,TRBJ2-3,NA,TGTGCCAGTAGTTCCCAGGAGATGGATACGCAGTATTTT,CASSSQEMDTQYF
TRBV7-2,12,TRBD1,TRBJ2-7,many,TGTGCCAGCAGCCAGGGGGCTTACGAGCAGTACTTC,CASSQGAYEQYF
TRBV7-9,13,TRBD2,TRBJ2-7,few,TGTGCCAGCAGCTTAAGCGGGGGATACGAGCAGTACTTC,CASSLSGGYEQYF
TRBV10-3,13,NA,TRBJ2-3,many,TGTGCCATCAGTCGGGACTTCACAGATACGCAGTATTTT,CAISRDFTDTQYF